The clone carrying this TCR beta chain was counted a single time. The sample originates from a study of blood T cell repertoires in COVID-19. Study information: Acute and convalescent COVID-19 samples came from the United States, Italy and Spain. T cells, B-cell-depleted T cells, or PBMCs provided the cDNA or gDNA that served as material.

In the original workflow: For nucleated cells, counts were estimated from reference gene primer amplification. TCRdb's copy holds only in-frame clones and misses some; the assay was immunoSEQ multiplex PCR. The DNA was the basis for D and trimming; V, J and clone size are from that table. The sample holds about 95,000 clones, 84% seen once. This CDR3 comprises 15 residues. V shed 2 bases, J shed 9 bases, and the junction held 6 bases outside the gene matches. Per the germline V gene, CDR1 is MNHEY and CDR2 is SVGEGT. The chain has TRBV6-2 or TRBV6-3 and TRBJ1-6; TRBD1 aligns across 8 bases. The source material was peripheral blood. This receptor was taken from a human donor in a cohort sampled during active COVID-19. CDR3 loop: CASSYGQGTASPLHF. DNA for the CDR3: TGTGCCAGCAGTTACGGACAGGGAACGGCTTCACCCCTCCACTTT.